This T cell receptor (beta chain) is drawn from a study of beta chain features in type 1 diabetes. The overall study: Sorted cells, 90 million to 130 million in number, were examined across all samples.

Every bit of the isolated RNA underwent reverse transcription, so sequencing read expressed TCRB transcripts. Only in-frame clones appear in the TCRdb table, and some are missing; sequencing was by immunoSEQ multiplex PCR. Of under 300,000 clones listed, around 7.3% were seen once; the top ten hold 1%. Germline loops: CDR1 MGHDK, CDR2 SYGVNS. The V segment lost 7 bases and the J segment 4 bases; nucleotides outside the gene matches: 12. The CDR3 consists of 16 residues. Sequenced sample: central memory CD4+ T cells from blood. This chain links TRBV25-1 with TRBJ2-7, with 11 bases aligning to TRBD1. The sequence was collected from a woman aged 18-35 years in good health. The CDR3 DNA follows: TGTGCCAGCATCCTCCCAGCCGGGACAGGGGGTTACGAGCAGTACGTC. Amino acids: CASILPAGTGGYEQYV.